What follows describes a single T cell receptor (beta chain). This clonotype showed up many times. Its specific antigen is unknown. No base quality information exists; no much larger clone differs at one position. The data derive from a study of regulatory T cells in long-lasting Graves disease (dated by TCRdb to about 2021). Looking at the study overall: Patients with newly diagnosed Graves' disease had been on antithyroid drugs for under 3 months. This study used TCR sequencing and RNA sequencing of peripheral blood to compare persistent Graves' disease patients against newly diagnosed Graves' disease patients. The study took place in China and was registered as a clinical trial. TCR sequencing covered some 13 persistent and about 20 newly diagnosed Graves' disease patients, some 33 samples in total. Results the study describes overall, beyond this receptor: The study examined only peripheral blood because the primary lesion, thyroid tissue, could not be accessed. Only the TCR beta chain was sequenced and analyzed. The small sample size was acknowledged by the authors as a limitation that may reduce accuracy. Persistent disease showed preferential use of TRBV28, TRBJ1-2 and TRBJ2-5, whereas newly diagnosed disease favored TRBV20-1 and TRBJ2-1. Patients with persistent disease shared more public clonotypes (approximately 2,500) than newly diagnosed patients did (about 1,000). Compared with newly diagnosed patients, patients with persistent Graves' disease had lower TCR Shannon entropy and fewer highly expanded clones, which suggests clonal expansion.

The CDR3 goes from the cysteine to the phenylalanine over 19 residues. Just CDR3 DNA is preserved here, 57 bases in frame from base 1. CDR1 is given as MDHEN and CDR2 as SYDVKM, both from the germline V gene. V loses 1 base, J loses 2 bases, and the germline ends lie 22 bases apart. The protocol used for the library was multiplex PCR. The run used an Illumina HiSeq 4000. TCR beta libraries were built with iRepertoire HTBI primers and Arm-PCR amplification of CDR3 regions. PCR products were gel purified before sequencing. In the authors' own workflow: A total of 60 to 80 TRBV and 14 TRBJ segments were identified across samples and were used for gene usage analysis of CDR3 amino acid clonotypes. Filtered high-quality paired reads were merged into contigs using COPE and FqMerger. BLAST was used to align contigs to the IMGT TRBV, TRBD and TRBJ reference genes, and CDR3 was defined following IMGT. Highly expanded clones were defined as clonotypes with a frequency above 0.1%. Repertoire diversity was measured by Shannon entropy, and V-J evenness by the Gini coefficient. Clonotypes shared by more than one individual were considered public. The raw public reads went through TCRdb reprocessing: fastp at Q25, MiXCR clone calling, in-frame beta chains kept. Merged by CDR3 protein, the rows form single entries marked with the most common genes and DNA. The V and J calls here are based on TCRdb, not the publication. The sample table shows more than 300,000 distinct CDR3 sequences, and roughly 12% are seen once. The ten largest account for over 15% of the sample.

The time point label corresponds to: newly diagnosed GD, antithyroid drugs for less than 3 months. For both TCR sequencing and RNA sequencing, RNA was extracted from PBMCs in TRIzol. Graves' disease was diagnosed according to American Thyroid Association guidelines. Patients were recruited from an endocrinology department in Xi'an, China. From each patient, around 9 milliliters of peripheral blood was collected into an EDTA anticoagulant tube. Ficoll Paque Plus density gradient separation was used to isolate PBMCs, and no additional T cell sorting was done. An Agilent 2100 Bioanalyzer and agarose gel were used to check RNA quality, while a NanoDrop 2000 measured RNA concentration. These sequences were also reported in another study, on T cells in Graves' hyperthyroidism and ophthalmopathy. As the second publication notes: Stable Graves' hyperthyroidism was defined as no progression to ophthalmopathy during 18 months of follow-up. Hyperthyroidism patients were aged 18 to 65 years and newly diagnosed, with disease duration of less than 2 months. Patients with uncontrolled infections, other autoimmune diseases, pregnancy or lactation were excluded. Diagnoses were based on clinical symptoms, serum thyroxine and TRAb, thyroid ultrasound and orbital computed tomography. For the first round of RT-PCR on the TCR CDR3, the HTBI primer set was used together with the Qiagen OneStep RT-PCR kit. Most expanded thyroid clonotypes (frequency above 0.001) were also found in blood, which suggests that blood repertoires may mirror thyroid immune responses. In cross-validation, a model built on a 13 V-J signature told ophthalmopathy apart from stable hyperthyroidism with just under 90% sensitivity and 81% to 82% specificity, and in testing the same model reached 80%/75%. In validation, progression to ophthalmopathy was predicted by the model with 70.59% sensitivity and 72% to 85% specificity, a median of around 5.9 months before onset. To identify TCR V-J signatures that set the groups apart, the researchers used a discovery cohort of 90 to 100 patients, made up of some 41 with Graves' ophthalmopathy and about 60 with stable Graves' hyperthyroidism. Prospective prediction of ophthalmopathy was tested in an independent validation cohort consisting of some 20 hyperthyroidism patients and about 17 patients who later progressed to ophthalmopathy. The approximately 100 discovery patients were divided at random into training and test sets in a 7:3 ratio. The study also compared thyroid tissue and blood T-cell repertoires from about six Graves' hyperthyroidism patients. After sampling, hyperthyroidism patients received methimazole starting at 30 mg daily, and ophthalmopathy patients received high-dose intravenous methylprednisolone. A second multiplex PCR round built the libraries, followed by size selection and purification. Paired-end sequencing of the libraries was performed with 100 bp reads on an Illumina HiSeq2000. SOAPnuke was used to process the raw data, removing reads that contained adapters or uncalled bases, had a mean Phred below 15, or lacked an exact match to the constant primer or identifier. COPE v1.2.5 was used to merge high-quality paired reads, and clonotypes were defined as unique nucleotide sequences. Clonotypes were aligned to IMGT TRBV, TRBD and TRBJ reference segments using MiTCR v1.1. The analysis included only V-J combinations with a frequency above 0.0001, which together covered over 98% of the repertoires. The TCS score was defined as F50 (clonal expansion) divided by E x V (chaos), with BLOSUM62-based TCRdist calculated between CDR3 peptides within each V-J. Welch's t-statistics and random forest reduced roughly 530 V-J features to about 12, which were used in a naive Bayes classifier (R e1071). Sample size was not statistically predetermined, and investigators were not blinded to group allocation. TCR Vbeta CDR3 sequencing of around 130 peripheral blood samples (43 ophthalmopathy, some 75 hyperthyroidism and roughly 17 progressor patients) is reported in the paper.

In this chain, TRBV28 is recombined with TRBJ2-3; D gene: possibly TRBD2, on 5 matching bases. This specimen was peripheral blood mononuclear cells (PBMCs), taken at new diagnosis, from a patient treated with antithyroid drugs. This clonotype was obtained from a woman aged 18-29 years with Graves disease. Donor details come from another sample of the same person, matched by shared clones. The CDR3 corresponds to CASSLFAGYGYVFTDTQYF. In nucleotide form, the sequence is TGTGCCAGCAGTTTATTCGCGGGCTATGGATACGTTTTCACAGATACGCAGTATTTT.